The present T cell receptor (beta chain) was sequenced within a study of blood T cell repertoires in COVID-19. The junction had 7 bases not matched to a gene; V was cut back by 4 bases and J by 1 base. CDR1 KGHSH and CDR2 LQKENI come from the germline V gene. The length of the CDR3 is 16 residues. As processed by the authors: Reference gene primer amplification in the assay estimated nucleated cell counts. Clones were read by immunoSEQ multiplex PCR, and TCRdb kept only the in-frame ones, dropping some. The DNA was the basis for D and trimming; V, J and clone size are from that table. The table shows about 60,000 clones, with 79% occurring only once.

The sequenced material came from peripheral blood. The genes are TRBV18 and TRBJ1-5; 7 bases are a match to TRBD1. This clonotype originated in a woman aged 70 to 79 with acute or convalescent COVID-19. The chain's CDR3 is CASSRDSGMSNQPQHF. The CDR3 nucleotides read TGTGCCAGCTCACGGGACAGTGGTATGAGCAATCAGCCCCAGCATTTT.